One and the same sample provided the 5 T cell receptor beta chains below, sequenced in a study of CD8 T cells in ankylosing spondylitis. TCRdb reanalysed the 5' RACE reads using MiXCR and keeps one entry per CDR3 protein. Of 240,000 or so distinct CDR3 sequences listed, roughly 8.6% are singletons. The sequenced material came from blood, either unsorted or a sorted T cell fraction (not recorded which). These receptors all stem from a male donor with ankylosing spondylitis or in good health (not recorded which).

Details on this clonotype: This may arise from a read error, as a much more abundant clone is one base away. V gene TRBV20-1 combines with J gene TRBJ2-7, with D perhaps matching TRBD1 or TRBD2 (5 bases each). The CDR3 has 16 residues. Trimming pared 5 bases from V and 1 base from J, leaving 21 bases between. Per germline, CDR1 DFQATT and CDR2 SNEGSKA (reference sequence). This CDR3 is CSAGVTGWGFSYEQYF. Here the CDR3 DNA reads TGCAGTGCTGGAGTGACTGGATGGGGGTTTTCCTACGAGCAGTACTTC.

This clonotype appeared many times. The chain links TRBV20-1 to TRBJ2-7; 8 bases agree with TRBD2. After removal of 3 bases from V and 2 bases from J, the junction contained 6 bases not matched to a gene. CDR3 size: 14 residues. The germline gives CDR1 DFQATT, CDR2 SNEGSKA (reference sequence). CDR3 protein: CSASGRGDPYEQYF. The CDR3 region has the DNA TGCAGTGCTAGTGGGCGGGGGGACCCCTACGAGCAGTACTTC.

There are a few counts of this clonotype. The V and J genes are TRBV7-9 and TRBJ1-1, with D possibly TRBD1 on 5 matching bases. CDR3 length equals 13 residues. CDR1 and CDR2 from the germline V gene are SEHNR and FQNEAQ (reference sequence). The germline V and J ends were trimmed by 1 base and 7 bases, with 10 bases remaining between them. The CDR3 region is CASSLGGVGEAFF. The CDR3 region has the DNA TGTGCCAGCAGCTTAGGGGGGGTCGGTGAAGCTTTCTTT.

This clonotype occurred many times. The J gene is TRBJ1-2, the V gene TRBV20-1, with a weak D call TRBD1 (5 bases). With 5 bases removed from V and 5 bases from J, the gap between germline ends came to 12 bases. Germline V gives CDR1 DFQATT, CDR2 SNEGSKA (reference sequence). The CDR3 extends over 12 amino acids. The CDR3 region has the DNA TGCAGTGCTTCGGACGGGGGGTATGGCTACACCTTC. This encodes CSASDGGYGYTF.

Ten or more counts support this clonotype. The chain employs TRBV20-1 and TRBJ2-7; 8 nucleotides align to TRBD1. The CDR3 sequence is 17 residues long. The junction had 17 bases not matched to a gene; V was cut back by 4 bases and J by 3 bases. Looked up from germline, CDR1 is DFQATT and CDR2 is SNEGSKA (reference sequence). The CDR3 reads CSATRGQGLMAYYEQYF. CDR3 in DNA: TGCAGTGCTACCCGCGGACAGGGACTCATGGCGTACTACGAGCAGTACTTC.